In its sample, the clone carrying this TCR beta chain was seen many times. The source of the sample is a study of T cells after yellow fever vaccination. TCRdb passed the 5' RACE reads through MiXCR, listing each CDR3 protein once. The top ten hold roughly 3% of the sample, which has about 350,000 distinct CDR3 sequences, under 15% seen once. V was shortened by 2 bases and J by 0 bases, with 12 bases between the two germline ends. The CDR3 loop spans 17 amino acids. CDR1 is SGDLS and CDR2 is YYNGEE in the germline V gene. J is TRBJ2-6 and V is TRBV9, with D perhaps matching TRBD1 or TRBD2 (6 bases each). Sequenced here: CD4+ T cells sorted from PBMCs, sampled 15 days after the yellow fever booster vaccination. The clonotype was recovered from a man aged 18 to 29 who received the YFV17D yellow fever vaccine. DNA of the CDR3: TGTGCCAGCAGCGTTAGGGGGGAAAGCTCTGGGGCCAACGTCCTGACTTTC. The encoded protein is CASSVRGESSGANVLTF.